This TCR beta chain stems from a study of neoadjuvant anti-PD-1 for oral cavity cancer. Study conclusions and caveats: PBMC Gini-index clonality exceeded responders' in non-responders post-nivolumab.

The patients had HPV-negative, locally advanced oral cavity squamous cell carcinoma. In the case of this clone: Its cognate antigen is unknown.

The CDR3 extends over 15 amino acids. Germline V gives CDR1 KGHSH, CDR2 LQKENI. Trimming took off 3 bases at V and 0 bases at J, with 11 bases between the two ends. The protocol was immunoSEQ multiplex PCR, while the TCRdb copy is restricted to in-frame clones and leaves out a portion. The table has 60,000 to 80,000 clones, around 80% seen once. The specimen comprised PBMCs, sampled before nivolumab (anti-PD-1) treatment. V is TRBV18 and J is TRBJ1-2; D is unresolved. The sequence came from a person aged 35-79 years with oral cavity squamous cell carcinoma. The CDR3 loop is CASSPGGSSNYGYTF. The CDR3 nucleotides are TGTGCCAGCTCACCCGGAGGGTCCTCTAACTATGGCTACACCTTC. The entire variable domain, with the rest obtained from reference TRBV18 and TRBJ1-2, is as follows: NAGVMQNPRHLVRRRGQEARLRCSPMKGHSHVYWYRQLPEEGLKFMVYLQKENIIDESGMPKERFSAEFPKEGPSILRIQQVVRGDSAAYFCASSPGGSSNYGYTFGSGTRLTVV.